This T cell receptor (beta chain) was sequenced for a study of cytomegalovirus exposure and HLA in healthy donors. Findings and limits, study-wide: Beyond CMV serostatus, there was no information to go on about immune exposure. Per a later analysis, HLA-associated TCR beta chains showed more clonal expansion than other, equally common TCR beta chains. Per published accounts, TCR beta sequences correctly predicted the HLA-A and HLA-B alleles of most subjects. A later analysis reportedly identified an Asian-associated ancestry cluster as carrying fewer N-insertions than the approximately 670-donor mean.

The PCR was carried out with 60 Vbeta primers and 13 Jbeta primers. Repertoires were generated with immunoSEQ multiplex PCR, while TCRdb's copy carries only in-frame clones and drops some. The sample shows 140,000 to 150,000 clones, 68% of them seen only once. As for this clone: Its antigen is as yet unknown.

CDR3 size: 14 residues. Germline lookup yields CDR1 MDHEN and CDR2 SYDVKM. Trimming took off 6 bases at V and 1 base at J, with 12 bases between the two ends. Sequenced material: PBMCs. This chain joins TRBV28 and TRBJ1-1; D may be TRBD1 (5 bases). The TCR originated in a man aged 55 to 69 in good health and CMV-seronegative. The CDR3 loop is CASSMGGANTEAFF. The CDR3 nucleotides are TGTGCCAGCAGCATGGGAGGGGCGAACACTGAAGCTTTCTTT.